The following is a T cell receptor (beta chain) sequence with its context. The data originate from a study of blood T cell repertoires in COVID-19. On the study more broadly: Nucleic acid was either cDNA or gDNA, and it came from T cells, B-cell-depleted T cells, or PBMCs.

V lost 0 bases to trimming and J lost 2 bases, with 6 bases between them. From germline, CDR1 is SGHTS and CDR2 YDEGEE. The CDR3 totals 15 residues. Original methodology: For nucleated cells, counts were estimated from reference gene primer amplification. Produced via immunoSEQ multiplex PCR; TCRdb's table is partial and in-frame only. V and J calls and clone size are those listed in that table; D and trimming were worked out from the DNA. The data show tens of thousands of clones, with under 80% seen just once and around 28% held by the top ten. The chain joins TRBV5-8 to TRBJ2-6; D uncertain. The sequenced sample was peripheral blood. The receptor's source is a woman of 80 years or more with active or convalescent COVID-19. CDR3 residues: CASSLVAPGANVLTF. In nucleotides, the CDR3 is TGTGCCAGCAGCTTGGTGGCACCTGGGGCCAACGTCCTGACTTTC.